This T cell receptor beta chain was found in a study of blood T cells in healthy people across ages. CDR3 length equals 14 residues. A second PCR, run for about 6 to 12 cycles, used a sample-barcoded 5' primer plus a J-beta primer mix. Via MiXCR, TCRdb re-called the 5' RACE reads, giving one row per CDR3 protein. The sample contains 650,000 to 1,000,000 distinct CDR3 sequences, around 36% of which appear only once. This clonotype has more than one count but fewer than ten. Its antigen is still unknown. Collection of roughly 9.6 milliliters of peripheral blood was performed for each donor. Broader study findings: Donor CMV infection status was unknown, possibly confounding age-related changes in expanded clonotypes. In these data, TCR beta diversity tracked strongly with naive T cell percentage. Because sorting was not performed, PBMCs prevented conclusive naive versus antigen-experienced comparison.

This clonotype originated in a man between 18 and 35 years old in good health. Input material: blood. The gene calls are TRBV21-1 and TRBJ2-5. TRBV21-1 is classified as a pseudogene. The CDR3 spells CASSKRQPQETQYF. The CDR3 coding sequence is TGTGCCAGCAGCAAACGGCAGCCTCAAGAGACCCAGTACTTC.